These T cell receptor beta chains were read from a single sample in a study of cytomegalovirus exposure and HLA in healthy donors. The method was immunoSEQ multiplex PCR; TCRdb's version includes in-frame clones alone and lacks a portion of them. The sample includes approximately 160,000 clones, roughly 73% of them seen just once. Sample: PBMCs. Source of these receptors: a male donor in good health and CMV-seronegative. Both conserved end residues are part of each CDR3. The order of the fields is clone size, V gene, J gene, CDR3 length, D gene, CDR3 protein, CDR3 DNA. A D gene is named only where the DNA matches it firmly. Only some rows state a clone size, as once, few, many or a class for expanded clones.

>NA|TRBV18|TRBJ2-1|14|NA
CASSPSGAYNEQFF
TGTGCCAGCTCACCATCAGGGGCGTACAATGAGCAGTTCTTC
>NA|TRBV9|TRBJ2-7|12|NA
CASSVEDTEQYF
TGTGCCAGCAGCGTAGAAGACACCGAGCAGTACTTC
>NA|TRBV7-3|TRBJ2-7|14|TRBD2
CASSLLAGAYEQYF
TGTGCCAGCAGCCTACTAGCGGGCGCCTACGAGCAGTACTTC
>NA|TRBV19|TRBJ2-3|13|NA
CASSGRGTDTQYF
TGTGCCAGTAGTGGGCGAGGCACAGATACGCAGTATTTT
>NA|TRBV6-5|TRBJ2-1|16|TRBD2
CASSYSGLAGIREQFF
TGTGCCAGCAGTTACTCGGGACTAGCGGGTATACGAGAGCAGTTCTTC
>NA|TRBV6-1|TRBJ1-5|15|TRBD1
CASSRGQGADQPQHF
TGTGCCAGCAGTCGAGGACAGGGGGCGGACCAGCCCCAGCATTTT
>once|TRBV2|TRBJ2-2|14|TRBD2
CAGRTSAYTGELFF
TGTGCCGGACGGACTAGCGCATACACCGGGGAGCTGTTTTTT
>NA|TRBV2|TRBJ1-6|14|NA
CASSELRTNSPLHF
TGTGCCAGCAGTGAACTCAGAACCAATTCACCCCTCCACTTT
>NA|TRBV7-7|TRBJ2-1|13|NA
CASSLGLVGEQFF
TGTGCCAGCAGCTTAGGACTAGTTGGTGAGCAGTTCTTC
>few|TRBV19|TRBJ1-5|16|NA
CASRTGNTYSNQPQHF
TGTGCCAGTAGAACAGGGAATACTTATAGCAATCAGCCCCAGCATTTT
>NA|TRBV27|TRBJ2-1|16|TRBD2
CASSPSSGYSYNEQFF
TGTGCCAGCAGTCCTTCTAGCGGATACTCCTACAATGAGCAGTTCTTC
>NA|TRBV5-1|TRBJ2-7|16|TRBD2
CASSLGGGGSSYEQYF
TGCGCCAGCAGCTTGGGAGGCGGGGGATCCTCCTACGAGCAGTACTTC
>NA|TRBV7-9|TRBJ2-5|17|TRBD2
CASSSLTSGGIQETQYF
TGTGCCAGCAGCTCCCTGACTAGCGGGGGTATCCAAGAGACCCAGTACTTC
>NA|TRBV5-1|TRBJ2-1|15|NA
CASSLGGASYNEQFF
TGCGCCAGTTCCCTTGGCGGGGCCTCCTACAATGAGCAGTTCTTC
>NA|TRBV5-4|TRBJ2-5|13|NA
CASSLEPGETQYF
TGTGCCAGCAGCTTGGAACCGGGGGAGACCCAGTACTTC
>NA|TRBV6-6|TRBJ2-1|15|TRBD2
CASSSGTSIGGEQFF
TGTGCCAGCAGCTCCGGGACTAGCATAGGAGGTGAGCAGTTCTTC
>few|TRBV13|TRBJ2-2|16|TRBD1
CASSSEGQGLTGELFF
TGTGCCAGCAGCTCGGAGGGACAGGGGTTGACCGGGGAGCTGTTTTTT
>NA|TRBV4-2|TRBJ1-2|13|NA
CASSQDLSDGYTF
TGTGCCAGCAGCCAAGACCTCTCGGATGGCTACACCTTC
>NA|TRBV27|TRBJ1-5|14|TRBD1
CASSRGQGGAPQHF
TGTGCCAGCAGTCGAGGACAGGGAGGAGCGCCCCAGCATTTT
>NA|TRBV7-3|TRBJ2-3|15|TRBD2
CASSFGGGLTDTQYF
TGTGCCAGCAGCTTCGGCGGGGGACTCACAGATACGCAGTATTTT
>NA|TRBV7-9|TRBJ2-5|13|NA
CASSLEGPRAQYF
TGTGCCAGCAGCTTAGAGGGGCCCAGGGCCCAGTACTTC
>NA|TRBV28|TRBJ2-1|15|NA
CASRIDGSSYNEQFF
TGTGCCAGCAGGATAGACGGGAGCTCCTACAATGAGCAGTTCTTC
>NA|TRBV12-5|TRBJ1-1|14|NA
CASGPHGSRGEAFF
TGTGCTAGTGGCCCACATGGAAGCAGGGGTGAAGCTTTCTTT
>NA|TRBV2|TRBJ1-3|13|NA
CASSVAGLNTIYF
TGTGCCAGCAGTGTGGCAGGGTTAAACACCATATATTTT
>NA|TRBV30|TRBJ2-2|14|NA
CAWSVGSGAGELFF
TGTGCCTGGAGTGTGGGGTCGGGGGCCGGGGAGCTGTTTTTT
>NA|TRBV7-3|TRBJ2-1|14|NA
CASSLTRAGNEQFF
TGTGCCAGCAGCCTCACGCGCGCCGGCAATGAGCAGTTCTTC
>NA|TRBV4-2|TRBJ2-3|19|TRBD2
CASSQRLLAGGYGTDTQYF
TGTGCCAGCAGCCAAAGACTACTAGCGGGAGGGTACGGCACAGATACGCAGTATTTT
>NA|TRBV7-8|TRBJ2-1|14|NA
CASSLSGGPNEQFF
TGTGCCAGCAGCCTGAGTGGAGGGCCAAATGAGCAGTTCTTC
>NA|TRBV4-2|TRBJ1-2|14|NA
CASSQERSGVGYTF
TGTGCCAGCAGCCAAGAGCGGTCAGGGGTAGGCTACACCTTC
>NA|TRBV7-6|TRBJ2-7|18|TRBD2
CASSLAPTSGRTLYEQYF
TGTGCCAGCAGCTTAGCCCCGACTAGCGGGAGGACCCTCTACGAGCAGTACTTC
>NA|TRBV2|TRBJ2-7|12|NA
CASEAETYEQYF
TGTGCCAGCGAAGCGGAAACCTACGAGCAGTACTTC
>NA|TRBV7-6|TRBJ2-7|15|TRBD2
CASSERGLAGGEQYF
TGTGCCAGCAGCGAAAGGGGACTAGCGGGAGGCGAGCAGTACTTC
>NA|TRBV4-2|TRBJ2-2|17|TRBD1
CASSQDWTGTNTGELFF
TGTGCCAGCAGCCAAGATTGGACAGGCACGAACACCGGGGAGCTGTTTTTT
>NA|TRBV5-1|TRBJ2-7|16|NA
CASSLAGWGGAREQYF
TGCGCCAGCAGCTTGGCCGGCTGGGGGGGGGCCCGCGAGCAGTACTTC
>NA|TRBV9|TRBJ2-3|15|TRBD2
CASSVGTSGPDTQYF
TGTGCCAGCAGCGTAGGGACTAGCGGGCCAGATACGCAGTATTTT
>NA|TRBV6-5|TRBJ1-6|11|NA
CATQGKSPLHF
TGTGCTACACAGGGAAAGTCACCCCTCCACTTT
>NA|TRBV4-2|TRBJ1-2|14|NA
CASSQDRGLSGYTF
TGTGCCAGCAGCCAAGACAGGGGTTTAAGTGGCTACACCTTC
>NA|TRBV18|TRBJ1-5|15|TRBD1
CASSPFGTGVQPQHF
TGTGCCAGCTCACCATTTGGGACAGGGGTTCAGCCCCAGCATTTT
>NA|TRBV9|TRBJ1-4|16|NA
CASSVEQGNANEKLFF
TGTGCCAGCAGCGTAGAACAGGGTAATGCTAATGAAAAACTGTTTTTT
>NA|TRBV5-8|TRBJ2-3|14|NA
CASSFGGIGDTQYF
TGTGCCAGCAGCTTCGGAGGGATAGGAGATACGCAGTATTTT
>NA|TRBV7-2|TRBJ2-1|15|TRBD2
CASSFFTSGKNEQFF
TGTGCCAGCAGCTTTTTTACTAGCGGGAAGAATGAGCAGTTCTTC
>NA|TRBV5-6|TRBJ2-7|14|NA
CASSLGGVSYEQYF
TGTGCCAGCAGCTTGGGGGGGGTCTCCTACGAGCAGTACTTC
>NA|TRBV15|TRBJ2-5|15|TRBD1
CATSRDIGTGGSGYF
TGTGCCACCAGCAGAGATATCGGGACAGGGGGCTCTGGGTACTTC
>NA|TRBV7-2|TRBJ2-2|16|NA
CASSLGFLANTGELFF
TGTGCCAGCAGCTTAGGCTTCTTAGCGAACACCGGGGAGCTGTTTTTT
>few|TRBV9|TRBJ2-4|14|NA
CASSVDSAKNIQYF
TGTGCCAGCAGCGTAGACTCGGCCAAAAACATTCAGTACTTC
>NA|TRBV5-1|TRBJ2-7|15|NA
CASSSGTRNSYEQYF
TGCGCCAGCAGTTCCGGGACAAGAAACTCCTACGAGCAGTACTTC
>NA|TRBV7-9|TRBJ1-1|12|NA
CASSDSSTEAFF
TGTGCCAGCAGCGACAGTAGCACTGAAGCTTTCTTT
>NA|TRBV5-1|TRBJ2-1|17|TRBD2
CASSLAPLAGAGNEQFF
TGCGCCAGCAGCTTGGCCCCACTAGCGGGAGCAGGGAATGAGCAGTTCTTC
>NA|TRBV29-1|TRBJ2-1|11|NA
CSVPLGNEQFF
TGCAGCGTCCCCCTCGGCAATGAGCAGTTCTTC
>NA|TRBV5-1|TRBJ2-7|12|NA
CASSRDSYEQYF
TGCGCCAGCAGCCGTGACAGCTACGAGCAGTACTTC
>NA|TRBV7-3|TRBJ2-1|17|TRBD2
CASSLIPSGSLGNEQFF
TGTGCCAGCAGCTTGATCCCTAGCGGGAGTCTGGGGAATGAGCAGTTCTTC
>NA|TRBV2|TRBJ1-6|16|TRBD1
CASSRPGQLNNSPLHF
TGTGCCAGCAGCCGCCCGGGACAGCTTAACAATTCACCCCTCCACTTT
>few|TRBV6-6|TRBJ1-1|13|NA
CASRTQGQREAFF
TGTGCCAGCAGGACTCAAGGACAGAGGGAAGCTTTCTTT
>NA|TRBV18|TRBJ1-2|15|TRBD1
CASSPPGQGDYGYTF
TGTGCCAGCTCACCACCGGGACAGGGAGACTATGGCTACACCTTC
>few|TRBV19|TRBJ1-1|15|TRBD1
CASQDRGVGVGEAFF
TGTGCCAGTCAGGACAGGGGAGTAGGAGTGGGCGAAGCTTTCTTT
>NA|TRBV4-2|TRBJ2-3|16|TRBD2
CASSQASGGRTDTQYF
TGTGCCAGCAGCCAAGCTAGCGGGGGGCGGACAGATACGCAGTATTTT
>NA|TRBV18|TRBJ2-3|16|NA
CASSYQSGSSTDTQYF
TGTGCCAGCTCTTACCAGTCCGGGTCTAGCACAGATACGCAGTATTTT
>NA|TRBV5-4|TRBJ2-7|16|TRBD2
CASSPGAGLGVYEQYF
TGTGCCAGCAGCCCCGGCGCCGGACTAGGGGTGTACGAGCAGTACTTC
>NA|TRBV7-8|TRBJ1-2|14|NA
CASRTPGSLYGYTF
TGTGCCAGCAGGACACCGGGAAGTCTCTATGGCTACACCTTC
>NA|TRBV19|TRBJ2-3|13|NA
CASSFQGTDTQYF
TGTGCCAGTAGTTTCCAGGGGACAGATACGCAGTATTTT